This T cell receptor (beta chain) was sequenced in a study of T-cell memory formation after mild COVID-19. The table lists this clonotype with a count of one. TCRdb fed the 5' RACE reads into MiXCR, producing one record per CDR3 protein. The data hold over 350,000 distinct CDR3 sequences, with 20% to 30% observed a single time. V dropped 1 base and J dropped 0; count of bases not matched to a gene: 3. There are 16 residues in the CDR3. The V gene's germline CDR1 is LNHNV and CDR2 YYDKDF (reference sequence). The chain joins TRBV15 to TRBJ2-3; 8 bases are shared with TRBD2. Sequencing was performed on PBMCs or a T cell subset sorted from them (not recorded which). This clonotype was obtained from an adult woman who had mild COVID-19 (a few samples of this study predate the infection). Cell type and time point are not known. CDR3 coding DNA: TGTGCCACCAGCAGAGGGACTAGCTCGAGCACAGATACGCAGTATTTT. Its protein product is CATSRGTSSSTDTQYF. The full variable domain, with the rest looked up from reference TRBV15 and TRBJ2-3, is DAMVIQNPRYQVTQFGKPVTLSCSQTLNHNVMYWYQQKSSQAPKLLFHYYDKDFNNEADTPDNFQSRRPNTSFCFLDIRSPGLGDTAMYLCATSRGTSSSTDTQYFGPGTRLTVL.